A selection of T cell receptor beta chains follows, all from one sample in a study of T cells after yellow fever vaccination. TCRdb analysed the 5' RACE reads with MiXCR anew, one entry per CDR3 protein. This table has approximately 580,000 distinct CDR3 sequences, about 15% appearing once. This material consisted of PBMCs, taken around 5 days after the first yellow fever vaccination. The receptors here all came from a man younger than 35 who received the YFV17D yellow fever vaccine. The CDR3 runs from the conserved cysteine through the conserved F or W. D genes are given only for firm matches. Size tells how often a clone was seen (once, few, many) or the class of an expanded clone, and some rows leave it out.

d_call j_call clone_size v_call cdr3_aa cdr3_nt
- TRBJ2-2 - TRBV19 CASSRSWTGELFF TGTGCCAGTAGTAGATCGTGGACCGGGGAGCTGTTTTTT
- TRBJ2-3 few TRBV5-5 CASSFTGTAGTDTQYF TGTGCCAGCAGCTTTACAGGGACGGCGGGCACAGATACGCAGTATTTT
TRBD1 TRBJ2-1 few TRBV14 CASSQDFWDRGPNEQFF TGTGCCAGCAGCCAAGATTTTTGGGACAGGGGACCGAATGAGCAGTTCTTC
- TRBJ2-2 few TRBV30 CAWRTESNTGELFF TGTGCCTGGCGGACGGAGTCGAACACCGGGGAGCTGTTTTTT
TRBD1 TRBJ1-1 few TRBV5-1 CASSTGQGVNTEAFF TGCGCCAGCAGCACCGGACAGGGAGTGAACACTGAAGCTTTCTTT
- TRBJ1-4 few TRBV5-1 CASSLGSGARDEKLFF TGCGCCAGCAGCTTGGGGAGTGGGGCGCGGGATGAAAAACTGTTTTTT
- TRBJ2-5 - TRBV4-3 CASSQDAAGLQETQYF TGCGCCAGCAGCCAAGATGCGGCCGGATTACAAGAGACCCAGTACTTC
- TRBJ2-7 - TRBV6-6 CASSYSRYEQYF TGTGCCAGCAGTTACTCGAGGTACGAGCAGTACTTC
TRBD2 TRBJ2-5 few TRBV9 CASSTGVSGGHQETQYF TGTGCCAGCAGCACAGGTGTGAGCGGGGGGCACCAAGAGACCCAGTACTTC
TRBD2 TRBJ2-5 few TRBV6-2/TRBV6-3 CASSYKRTSGQETQYF TGTGCCAGCAGTTACAAGAGGACTAGCGGTCAAGAGACCCAGTACTTC
- TRBJ2-1 few TRBV12-3/TRBV12-4 CASSLGGGINTYNEQFF TGTGCCAGCAGTTTAGGTGGGGGGATTAATACCTACAATGAGCAGTTCTTC
- TRBJ1-5 - TRBV6-5 CASSYDENQPQHF TGTGCCAGCAGTTACGATGAAAATCAGCCCCAGCATTTT
- TRBJ1-1 few TRBV3-1 CASSPRDRPTEAFF TGTGCCAGCAGCCCTCGCGACAGGCCCACTGAAGCTTTCTTT
- TRBJ1-1 - TRBV6-4 CASRDGVGITEAFF TGTGCCAGCAGGGATGGAGTGGGAATCACTGAAGCTTTCTTT
- TRBJ1-2 - TRBV9 CASSLGSDEGDGYTF TGTGCCAGCAGCCTGGGGTCAGACGAGGGCGATGGCTACACCTTC
- TRBJ1-2 - TRBV10-3 CAISHTDSYGYTF TGTGCCATCAGTCATACCGACAGCTATGGCTACACCTTC
- TRBJ1-4 - TRBV24-1 CATSEGEGEKLFF TGTGCCACCAGTGAAGGGGAAGGTGAAAAACTGTTTTTT
TRBD1 TRBJ1-2 - TRBV12-3/TRBV12-4 CASSLEGQGRLGGVGYTF TGTGCCAGCAGTTTAGAGGGACAGGGGCGCTTAGGAGGCGTCGGCTACACCTTC
- TRBJ1-1 many TRBV2 CASSDTGEAFF TGTGCCAGCAGCGATACAGGTGAAGCTTTCTTT
- TRBJ2-2 few TRBV10-3 CAISAQSTGELFF TGTGCCATCAGTGCGCAGAGCACCGGGGAGCTGTTTTTT
TRBD2 TRBJ2-5 - TRBV12-3/TRBV12-4 CASSYVGLAGGTQYF TGTGCCAGCAGTTACGTTGGACTAGCGGGGGGGACCCAGTACTTC
- TRBJ2-3 - TRBV12-3/TRBV12-4 CASSFGEPNTDTQYF TGTGCCAGCAGTTTCGGTGAACCCAACACAGATACGCAGTATTTT
- TRBJ2-7 - TRBV18 CASSRGGADEQYF TGTGCCAGCTCACGGGGCGGGGCAGACGAGCAGTACTTC
- TRBJ2-1 few TRBV7-6 CASSFTAYNEQFF TGTGCCAGCAGCTTCACAGCCTACAATGAGCAGTTCTTC
TRBD1 TRBJ1-5 many TRBV5-1 CASSLGDRDQPQHF TGCGCCAGCAGCTTGGGGGACAGGGATCAGCCCCAGCATTTT
- TRBJ1-6 - TRBV4-1 CASSLESGLSPLHF TGCGCCAGCAGCCTAGAATCAGGGTTGTCACCCCTCCACTTT
- TRBJ1-5 - TRBV20-1 CSARAPDSNQPQHF TGCAGTGCTAGAGCCCCGGATAGCAATCAGCCCCAGCATTTT
- TRBJ2-5 few TRBV27 CASRHNQETQYF TGTGCCAGCAGACACAACCAAGAGACCCAGTACTTC
- TRBJ2-1 many TRBV7-8 CASSPGFGDKNNEQFF TGTGCCAGCAGCCCGGGGTTTGGGGACAAGAACAATGAGCAGTTCTTC
- TRBJ2-7 - TRBV10-3 CAISESIYEQYF TGTGCCATCAGTGAATCTATCTACGAGCAGTACTTC